What follows are 7 T cell receptor beta chains derived from one specimen sequenced in a study of shared clonotypes between healthy human individuals. Data came from immunoSEQ multiplex PCR; TCRdb stores just in-frame clones and leaves some out. Of under 600,000 clones in the sample, more than 95% were seen once. Sequenced: naive CD4+ T cells sorted from blood. Subset defined: CD45RA+ positively selected. All receptors derive from a woman aged 25-40 years in good health.

On this clone: The same CDR3 arises from other DNA sequences in this sample as well. The rearrangement links TRBV10-3 to TRBJ2-7, with 9 bases identical to TRBD1. There are 14 residues in the CDR3. Per the germline V gene, CDR1 is ENHRY and CDR2 is SYGVKD. V lost 5 bases, J lost 2 bases, and 4 bases stayed unmatched. CDR3 in amino acids: CAISPGQGAYEQYF. CDR3 DNA: TGTGCCATCAGTCCGGGACAGGGCGCCTACGAGCAGTACTTC.

V gene TRBV11-3 combines with J gene TRBJ2-1; D remains unclear. Trimming took off 1 base at V and 4 bases at J, with 11 bases between the two ends. This CDR3 has 15 residues. CDR1 is SGHNT and CDR2 is YENEEA in the germline V gene. CDR3 protein: CASSLGGIRYNEQFF. The CDR3 DNA follows: TGTGCCAGCAGCTTAGGAGGAATTCGTTACAATGAGCAGTTCTTC.

The chain carries TRBV28 and TRBJ2-7; 8 bases match TRBD1. The germline V gene encodes CDR1 MDHEN and CDR2 SYDVKM. Trimming cost V 7 bases and J 7 bases; bases outside gene matches: 6. The CDR3 has 12 residues. CDR3 sequence: CASTDRVGEQYF. DNA for the CDR3: TGTGCCAGCACGGACAGGGTAGGGGAGCAGTACTTC.

V and J are TRBV30 and TRBJ2-7; TRBD1 matches at 10 bases. V lost 0 bases to trimming and J lost 5 bases; unmatched junction nucleotides: 13. The CDR3 extends over 17 amino acids. The germline gives CDR1 GTSNPN, CDR2 SVGIG (reference sequence). CDR3 in DNA: TGTGCCTGGAGTGTACTCGAGACAGGGGGCGTTTTCCACGAGCAGTACTTC. Encoded protein: CAWSVLETGGVFHEQYF.

The chain is built from TRBV19 and TRBJ2-7; 9 bases align to TRBD2. CDR1 and CDR2 (germline): LNHDA, SQIVND (reference sequence). This CDR3 contains 16 residues. The J segment lost 0 bases and the V segment lost 1 base, leaving 4 bases of the junction unmatched. The CDR3 sequence: CASSIGLAANSYEQYF. The CDR3, as DNA: TGTGCCAGTAGTATAGGACTAGCGGCGAACTCCTACGAGCAGTACTTC.

The rearrangement joins TRBV7-6 to TRBJ2-7, with 7 bases fitting TRBD2. The CDR3 spans 15 residues. In germline, CDR1 is SGHVS, CDR2 FNYEAQ. The J segment lost 5 bases and the V segment lost 0 bases, leaving 7 bases of the junction unmatched. The CDR3 is CASSLAHSGNNEQYF. DNA for the CDR3: TGTGCCAGCAGCTTAGCGCACAGCGGGAATAACGAGCAGTACTTC.

The chain carries TRBV28 and TRBJ2-1; 10 bases are a match to TRBD2. The V gene end was trimmed by 6 bases and the J gene end by 6 bases; junction bases not matched to a gene: 8. The germline gives CDR1 MDHEN, CDR2 SYDVKM. The CDR3 contains 15 residues. The DNA for the CDR3 is TGTGCCAGCAGACGGAGCGGGAGGGCCGCCAATGAGCAGTTCTTC. This encodes CASRRSGRAANEQFF.